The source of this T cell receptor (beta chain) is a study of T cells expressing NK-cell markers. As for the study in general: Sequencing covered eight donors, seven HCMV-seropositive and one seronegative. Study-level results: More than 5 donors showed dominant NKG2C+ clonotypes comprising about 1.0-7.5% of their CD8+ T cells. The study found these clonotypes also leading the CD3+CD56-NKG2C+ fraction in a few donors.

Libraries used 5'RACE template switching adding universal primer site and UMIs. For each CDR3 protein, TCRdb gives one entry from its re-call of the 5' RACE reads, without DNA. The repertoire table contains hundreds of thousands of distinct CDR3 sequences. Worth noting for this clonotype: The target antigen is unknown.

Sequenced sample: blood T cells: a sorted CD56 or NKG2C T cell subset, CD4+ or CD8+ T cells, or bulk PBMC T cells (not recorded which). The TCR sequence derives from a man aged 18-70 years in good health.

CDR3 region: CASSRFYGTSNTEAFF. This chain uses TRBV12-3 or TRBV12-4 with TRBJ1-1. This CDR3 has 16 residues.